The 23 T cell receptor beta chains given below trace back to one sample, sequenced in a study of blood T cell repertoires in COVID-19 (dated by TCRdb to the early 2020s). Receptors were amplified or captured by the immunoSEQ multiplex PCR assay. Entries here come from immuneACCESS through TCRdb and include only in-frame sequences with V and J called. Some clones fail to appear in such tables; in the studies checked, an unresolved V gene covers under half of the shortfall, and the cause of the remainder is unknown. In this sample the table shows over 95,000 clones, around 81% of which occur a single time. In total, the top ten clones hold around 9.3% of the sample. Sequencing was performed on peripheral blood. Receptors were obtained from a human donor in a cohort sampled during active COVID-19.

The CDR3: CASSQGGATGETQYF. The CDR3 DNA follows: TGCGCCAGCAGCCAAGGGGGAGCAACGGGAGAGACCCAGTACTTC. The chain recombines TRBV4-3 with TRBJ2-5; possible D gene TRBD2, 5 bases. V gave up 1 base and J gave up 4 bases, with 13 bases separating them. CDR3 length: 15 residues. The germline gives CDR1 LGHNA, CDR2 YSLEER.

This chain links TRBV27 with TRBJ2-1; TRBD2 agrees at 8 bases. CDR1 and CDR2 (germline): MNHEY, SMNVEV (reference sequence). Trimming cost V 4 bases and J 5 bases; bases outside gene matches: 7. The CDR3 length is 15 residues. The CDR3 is CASSSSGTRNNEQFF. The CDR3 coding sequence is TGTGCCAGCAGTTCATCCGGGACTAGGAACAATGAGCAGTTCTTC.

CDR3 sequence: CASSRTGGNEKLFF. In nucleotides, the CDR3 is TGTGCCAGCAGCAGGACAGGGGGTAATGAAAAACTGTTTTTT. The rearrangement links TRBV9 to TRBJ1-4, with 10 bases matching TRBD1. The CDR3 extends over 14 amino acids. The V and J ends lost 4 bases and 4 bases, in that order; junction bases with no gene match: 1. The V gene's germline CDR1 is SGDLS and CDR2 YYNGEE.

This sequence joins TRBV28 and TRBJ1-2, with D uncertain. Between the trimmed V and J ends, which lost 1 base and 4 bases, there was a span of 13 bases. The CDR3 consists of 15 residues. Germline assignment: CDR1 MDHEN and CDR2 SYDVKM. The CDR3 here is CASSLSPRTGYGYTF. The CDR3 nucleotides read TGTGCCAGCAGTTTATCCCCCCGGACTGGCTATGGCTACACCTTC.

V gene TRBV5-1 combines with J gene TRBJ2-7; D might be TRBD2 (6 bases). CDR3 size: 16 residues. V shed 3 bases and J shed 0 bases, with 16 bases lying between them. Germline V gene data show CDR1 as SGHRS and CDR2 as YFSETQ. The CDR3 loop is CASSWGTPGNSYEQYF. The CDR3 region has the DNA TGCGCCAGCAGCTGGGGGACTCCGGGAAACTCCTACGAGCAGTACTTC. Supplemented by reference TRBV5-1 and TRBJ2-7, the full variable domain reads KAGVTQTPRYLIKTRGQQVTLSCSPISGHRSVSWYQQTPGQGLQFLFEYFSETQRNKGNFPGRFSGRQFSNSRSEMNVSTLELGDSALYLCASSWGTPGNSYEQYFGPGTRLTVT.

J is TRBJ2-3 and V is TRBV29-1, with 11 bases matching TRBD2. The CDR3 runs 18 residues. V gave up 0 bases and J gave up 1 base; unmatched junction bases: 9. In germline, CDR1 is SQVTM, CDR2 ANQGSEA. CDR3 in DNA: TGCAGCGTTGAAGATGTTTCTAGCGGGGGGCTCCGCACAGATACGCAGTATTTT. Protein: CSVEDVSSGGLRTDTQYF.

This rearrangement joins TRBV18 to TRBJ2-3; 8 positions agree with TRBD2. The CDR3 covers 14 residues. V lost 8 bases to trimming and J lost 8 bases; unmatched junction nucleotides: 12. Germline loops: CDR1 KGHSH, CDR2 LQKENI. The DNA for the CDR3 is TGTGCCAGCCAAAACGACATAGCGGGAAGTACGCAGTATTTT. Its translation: CASQNDIAGSTQYF.

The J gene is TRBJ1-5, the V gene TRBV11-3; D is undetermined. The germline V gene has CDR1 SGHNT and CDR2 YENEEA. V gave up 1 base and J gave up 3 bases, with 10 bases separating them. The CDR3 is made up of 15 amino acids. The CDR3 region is CASSLVEDLNQPQHF. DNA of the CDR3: TGTGCCAGCAGCTTAGTGGAGGACCTCAATCAGCCCCAGCATTTT.

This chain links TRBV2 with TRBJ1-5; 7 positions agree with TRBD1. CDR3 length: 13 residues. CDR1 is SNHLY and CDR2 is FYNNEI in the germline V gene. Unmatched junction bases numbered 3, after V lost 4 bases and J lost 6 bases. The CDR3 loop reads CASSGQGGQPQHF. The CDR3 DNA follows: TGTGCCAGCAGTGGACAGGGCGGTCAGCCCCAGCATTTT. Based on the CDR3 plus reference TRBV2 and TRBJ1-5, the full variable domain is EPEVTQTPSHQVTQMGQEVILRCVPISNHLYFYWYRQILGQKVEFLVSFYNNEISEKSEIFDDQFSVERPDGSNFTLKIRSTKLEDSAMYFCASSGQGGQPQHFGDGTRLSIL.

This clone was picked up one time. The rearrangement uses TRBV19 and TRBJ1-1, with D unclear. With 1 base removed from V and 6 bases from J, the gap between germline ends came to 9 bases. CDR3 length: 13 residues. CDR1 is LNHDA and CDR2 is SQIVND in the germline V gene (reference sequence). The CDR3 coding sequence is TGTGCCAGTAGTATAGTCAACCGGGCTGAAGCTTTCTTT. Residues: CASSIVNRAEAFF.

CDR3 amino acids: CASSYALGRDFSYEQYF. CDR3 coding DNA: TGTGCCAGCAGTTACGCCTTAGGGCGGGACTTCTCCTACGAGCAGTACTTC. This chain joins TRBV6-2 or TRBV6-3 and TRBJ2-7; possible D gene TRBD2, 6 bases. Germline CDR1 reads MNHEY; CDR2 reads SVGEGT. Trimming removed 2 bases from V and 0 bases from J, with 17 bases in between. The CDR3 is made up of 17 amino acids.

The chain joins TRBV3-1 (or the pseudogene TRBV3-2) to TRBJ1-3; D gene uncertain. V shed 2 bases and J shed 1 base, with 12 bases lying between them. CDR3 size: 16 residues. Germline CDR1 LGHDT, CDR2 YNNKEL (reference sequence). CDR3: CASSQFGEVSGNTIYF. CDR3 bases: TGTGCCAGCAGCCAATTTGGTGAGGTTTCTGGAAACACCATATATTTT.

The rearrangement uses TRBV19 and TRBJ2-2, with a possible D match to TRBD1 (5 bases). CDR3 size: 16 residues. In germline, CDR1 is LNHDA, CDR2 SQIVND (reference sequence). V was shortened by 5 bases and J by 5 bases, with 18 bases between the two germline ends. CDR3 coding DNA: TGTGCCAGTAGTCTGACGACAGTACTGGTAACCGGGGAGCTGTTTTTT. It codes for CASSLTTVLVTGELFF. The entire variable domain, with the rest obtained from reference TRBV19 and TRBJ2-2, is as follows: DGGITQSPKYLFRKEGQNVTLSCEQNLNHDAMYWYRQDPGQGLRLIYYSQIVNDFQKGDIAEGYSVSREKKESFPLTVTSAQKNPTAFYLCASSLTTVLVTGELFFGEGSRLTVL.

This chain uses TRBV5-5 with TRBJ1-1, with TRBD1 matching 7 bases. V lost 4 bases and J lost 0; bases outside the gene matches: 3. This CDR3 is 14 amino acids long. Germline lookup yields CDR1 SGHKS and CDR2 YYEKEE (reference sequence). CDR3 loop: CASSAQGMNTEAFF. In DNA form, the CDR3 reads TGTGCCAGCAGCGCACAGGGGATGAACACTGAAGCTTTCTTT.

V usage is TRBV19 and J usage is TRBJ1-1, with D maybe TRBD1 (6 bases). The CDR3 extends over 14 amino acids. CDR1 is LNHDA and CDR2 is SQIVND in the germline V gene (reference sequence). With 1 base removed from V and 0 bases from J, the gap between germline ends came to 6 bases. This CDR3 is CASSIGTVNTEAFF. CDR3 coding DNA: TGTGCCAGTAGTATAGGGACAGTGAACACTGAAGCTTTCTTT.

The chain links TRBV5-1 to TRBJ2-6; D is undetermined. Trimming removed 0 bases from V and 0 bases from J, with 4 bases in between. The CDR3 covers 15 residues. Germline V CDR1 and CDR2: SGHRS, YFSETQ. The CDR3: CASSLALSGANVLTF. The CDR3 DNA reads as TGCGCCAGCAGCTTGGCCCTCTCTGGGGCCAACGTCCTGACTTTC.

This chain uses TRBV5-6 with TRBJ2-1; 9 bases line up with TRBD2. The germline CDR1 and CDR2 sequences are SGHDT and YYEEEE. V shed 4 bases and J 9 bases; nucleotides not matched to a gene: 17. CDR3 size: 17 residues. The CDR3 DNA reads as TGTGCCAGCAGCCTGGCGTACCTAGCGGGGACGGGGGGTGAGCAGTTCTTC. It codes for CASSLAYLAGTGGEQFF.

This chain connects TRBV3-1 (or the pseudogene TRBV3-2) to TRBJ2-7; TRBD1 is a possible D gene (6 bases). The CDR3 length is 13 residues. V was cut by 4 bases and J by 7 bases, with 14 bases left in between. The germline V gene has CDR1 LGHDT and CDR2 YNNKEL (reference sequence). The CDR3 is CASSPNRVGEQYF. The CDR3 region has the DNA TGTGCCAGCAGCCCGAACAGGGTTGGAGAGCAGTACTTC.

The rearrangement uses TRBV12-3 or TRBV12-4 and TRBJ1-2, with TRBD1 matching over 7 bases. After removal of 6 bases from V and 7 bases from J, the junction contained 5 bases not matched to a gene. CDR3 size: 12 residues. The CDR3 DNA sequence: TGTGCCAGCAGCAACAGGGGAGGTGGCTACACCTTC. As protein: CASSNRGGGYTF.

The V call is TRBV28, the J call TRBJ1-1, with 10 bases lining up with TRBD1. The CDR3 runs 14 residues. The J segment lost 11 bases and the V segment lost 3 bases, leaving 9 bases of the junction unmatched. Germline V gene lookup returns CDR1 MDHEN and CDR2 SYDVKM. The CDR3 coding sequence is TGTGCCAGCAGTTTGAGCTTCGGGACAGGGGAGGCTTTCTTT. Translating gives CASSLSFGTGEAFF.

The CDR3 loop is CAWRLRGTLAGVTNTGELFF. DNA for the CDR3: TGTGCCTGGAGGTTGCGCGGGACCTTAGCGGGGGTGACGAACACCGGGGAGCTGTTTTTT. V gene TRBV30 combines with J gene TRBJ2-2; 9 nucleotides agree with TRBD2. V shed 3 bases, J shed 0 bases, and the junction held 17 bases outside the gene matches. CDR3 length: 20 residues. Germline lookup yields CDR1 GTSNPN and CDR2 SVGIG (reference sequence).

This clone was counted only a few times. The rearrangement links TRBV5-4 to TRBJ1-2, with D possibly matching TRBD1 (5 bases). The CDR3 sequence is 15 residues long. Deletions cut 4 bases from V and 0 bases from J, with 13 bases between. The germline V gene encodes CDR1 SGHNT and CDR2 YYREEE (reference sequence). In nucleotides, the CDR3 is TGTGCCAGCAGCCCCCGGGGGACCTCTAACTATGGCTACACCTTC. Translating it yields CASSPRGTSNYGYTF.

The CDR3 region has the DNA TGCGCCAGCAGCCAAGATAAGGGGGCAGATGGCTACACCTTC. It specifies CASSQDKGADGYTF. The chain links TRBV4-1 to TRBJ1-2, with TRBD1 matching over 7 bases. V lost 0 bases, J lost 6 bases, and 4 bases stayed unmatched. This CDR3 is built from 14 residues. Germline V lookup: CDR1 MGHRA, CDR2 YSYEKL.